One and the same sample provided the 14 T cell receptor beta chains below, sequenced in a study of blood T cells in healthy people across ages. The second PCR ran roughly 6 to 12 cycles with a sample-barcoded 5' primer and J-beta primers. One entry per CDR3 protein results from TCRdb running MiXCR on the 5' RACE reads. The data show about 1,800,000 distinct CDR3 sequences, roughly 30% seen once. Sequencing was done on a sample of blood. Receptors originate from a woman under 40 in good health.

The V call is TRBV30, the J call TRBJ2-1; D is possibly TRBD1 (6 bases). This CDR3 has 13 amino acids. Germline V gene lookup returns CDR1 GTSNPN and CDR2 SVGIG (reference sequence). The V end lost 3 bases, the J end lost 8 bases, and 14 bases lay between the germline ends. CDR3 residues: CAWSPDSFHEQFF. CDR3 in DNA: TGTGCCTGGAGCCCGGACAGTTTCCATGAGCAGTTCTTC.

This clonotype was counted only a few times. CDR3 amino acids: CASSSTATGTGELFF. CDR3 nucleotide sequence: TGTGCCAGCAGCTCGACAGCTACGGGTACCGGGGAGCTGTTTTTT. V is TRBV5-6 and J is TRBJ2-2; weak D call: TRBD1 (5 bases). This CDR3 has 15 amino acids. Trimming pared 3 bases from V and 5 bases from J, leaving 14 bases between. Germline values: CDR1 SGHDT, CDR2 YYEEEE.

This clonotype was seen at least ten times. The chain is built from TRBV2 and TRBJ1-1; D is perhaps TRBD1 (6 bases). This CDR3 has 15 residues. Trimming took 2 bases from V and 4 from J, leaving 14 bases between them. Germline V lookup: CDR1 SNHLY, CDR2 FYNNEI. Here the CDR3 DNA reads TGTGCCAGCAGTGAACGGGGGGCGCGAATCACTGAAGCTTTCTTT. It translates to CASSERGARITEAFF.

The chain's CDR3 is CASVAGVYNEQFF. CDR3 nucleotides: TGTGCCAGCGTAGCGGGGGTGTACAATGAGCAGTTCTTC. V and J are TRBV11-2 and TRBJ2-1; 9 bases agree with TRBD2. V lost 8 bases and J lost 4; bases outside the gene matches: 3. The germline gives CDR1 SGHAT, CDR2 FQNNGV. The CDR3 is made up of 13 amino acids.

J is TRBJ2-6 and V is TRBV7-9, with D possibly TRBD2 on 6 matching bases. CDR3 length: 16 residues. Per germline, CDR1 SEHNR and CDR2 FQNEAQ (reference sequence). The V gene lost 7 bases and the J gene lost 4 bases, with 17 bases spanning the gap. CDR3 in amino acids: CASITDGGLGANVLTF. CDR3 nucleotides: TGTGCCAGCATCACGGACGGGGGTCTAGGGGCCAACGTCCTGACTTTC.

The sample holds many counts of this clonotype. The chain joins TRBV29-1 to TRBJ2-1; D is unresolved. Trimming cost V 3 bases and J 4 bases, with 13 bases left between them. The CDR3 is 14 amino acids. Per germline, CDR1 SQVTM and CDR2 ANQGSEA. The CDR3 DNA sequence: TGCAGCGTTGAGCGGCGGCTAGTATACAATGAGCAGTTCTTC. It yields the protein CSVERRLVYNEQFF.

This clonotype was observed a handful of times. J is TRBJ2-3 and V is TRBV5-1, with D hard to call. The germline V and J ends were trimmed by 4 bases and 4 bases, with 13 bases remaining between them. The CDR3 sequence is 14 residues long. The germline V gene encodes CDR1 SGHRS and CDR2 YFSETQ. CDR3 in amino acids: CASSAQLRADTQYF. CDR3 sequence (DNA): TGCGCCAGCAGCGCCCAACTTCGGGCAGATACGCAGTATTTT.

This clonotype was detected only a few times. The chain has TRBV27 and TRBJ2-1, with D uncertain. The V and J ends lost 6 bases and 0 bases respectively, with 9 bases between them. Germline V gene data show CDR1 as MNHEY and CDR2 as SMNVEV (reference sequence). The CDR3 contains 14 residues. The CDR3 is CASSDWSSYNEQFF. DNA for the CDR3: TGTGCCAGCAGCGACTGGAGCTCCTACAATGAGCAGTTCTTC.

This clonotype was found many times. The chain recombines TRBV29-1 with TRBJ2-5, with 7 bases that match TRBD2. Germline trimming cut 4 bases from V and 7 bases from J; bases unmatched to any gene: 9. Germline loops: CDR1 SQVTM, CDR2 ANQGSEA. This CDR3 spans 13 amino acids. The chain's CDR3 is CSVAREAPVTQYF. The CDR3 DNA reads as TGCAGCGTTGCCCGGGAGGCCCCGGTGACCCAGTACTTC.

The rearrangement joins TRBV6-5 to TRBJ2-7; D not certain. The last part of the DNA fits TRBJ2-5 better; the J call may be wrong. The CDR3 runs 13 residues. CDR1 MNHEY and CDR2 SVGAGI come from the germline V gene. The chain's CDR3 is CASTTPLGETQYF. The CDR3 DNA reads TGTGCCAGCACTACTCCGCTAGGGGAGACCCAGTACTTC.

This rearrangement joins TRBV29-1 to TRBJ2-2; either TRBD1 or TRBD2 may fit D (6 bases each). The CDR3 totals 14 residues. CDR1 and CDR2 (germline): SQVTM, ANQGSEA. V was cut by 5 bases and J by 2 bases, with 12 bases left in between. The DNA of the CDR3 is TGCAGCGTTAGTTGGGGGGCCAACACCGGGGAGCTGTTTTTT. Amino acids: CSVSWGANTGELFF.

A few counts support this clonotype. A single base separates this from a much larger clone, so it may be a read error. The gene calls are TRBV7-2 and TRBJ2-7; 7 bases are shared with TRBD2. The trim removed 3 bases at V and 7 bases at J, leaving 12 bases unmatched. The germline V gene has CDR1 SGHTA and CDR2 FQGNSA. This CDR3 has 15 amino acids. CDR3 in amino acids: CASSLRGRVANEQYF. CDR3 nucleotide sequence: TGTGCCAGCAGCTTGCGGGGGAGGGTTGCCAATGAGCAGTACTTC.

This clonotype was counted between two and nine times. The J gene is TRBJ2-1, the V gene TRBV7-2; TRBD1 agrees at 7 bases. The CDR3 is 15 amino acids. Per germline, CDR1 SGHTA and CDR2 FQGNSA. Trimming removed 6 bases from V and 3 bases from J; junction bases left unmatched: 8. CDR3 in DNA: TGTGCCAGCAGTCGAGGACAGGTCGGCTACAATGAGCAGTTCTTC. Translating it yields CASSRGQVGYNEQFF.

This chain links TRBV7-8 with TRBJ2-5; D may be TRBD2 (5 bases). The germline V gene encodes CDR1 SGHVS and CDR2 FQNEAQ. This CDR3 is built from 14 residues. The V end was cut by 1 base, the J end by 11 bases, with 17 bases between. In DNA, the CDR3 is TGTGCCAGCAGCTTAGTTGGGCTAGCCCTGGAGCAGTACTTC. It codes for CASSLVGLALEQYF.